Sequencing of this TCR beta chain was carried out in a study of shared clonotypes between healthy human individuals. The study's findings and limits: In general, naive subsets displayed greater estimated richness than memory subsets did. Some naive CD4 clonotypes, 4% to 6%, turned up in common across a handful of donors. Generation of non-shared clonotypes was less probable than generation of clonotypes shared by all four donors.

Trimming took 9 bases from V and 3 from J; bases not matched to a gene: 2. CDR3 length: 11 residues. CDR1 and CDR2 (germline): SNHLY, FYNNEI. Those who donated, Caucasian adults without exception, all lived in Nashville, Tennessee. The data were produced by immunoSEQ multiplex PCR, yet TCRdb's version contains in-frame clones alone and is incomplete. Among 2 million or so clones listed, roughly 95% were seen once. Only one count was recorded for this clone. What it binds is not known. This chain joins TRBV2 and TRBJ2-7; 7 bases line up with TRBD2. Sequences were obtained from naive CD4+ T cells sorted from blood. Subset in this sample: CD45RA+ positively selected. This TCR came from a man younger than 30 in good health. The CDR3 reads CASGGGYEQYF. CDR3 bases: TGTGCCAGTGGGGGGGGCTACGAGCAGTACTTC.